This TCR beta chain was captured by sequencing in a study of shared clonotypes between healthy human individuals. The CDR3 extends over 17 amino acids. The germline CDR1 and CDR2 sequences are SGHRS and YFSETQ. Trimming removed 4 bases from V and 6 bases from J; junction bases left unmatched: 15. As regards this clone: The target antigen is unknown.

The assay was run at deep level. Genomic DNA (from each subset) was split evenly across several immunoSEQ plates. The table came from immunoSEQ multiplex PCR; TCRdb's copy has only in-frame clones and leaves some out. The sample includes around 510,000 clones, roughly 95% of them seen just once. Study outcomes and limitations: The study generally estimated greater richness for naive than memory subsets.

V usage is TRBV5-1 and J usage is TRBJ2-1; 8 bases agree with TRBD1. The specimen was naive CD4+ T cells sorted from blood. Documented subset: CD45RA+ positively selected. The clonotype comes from a woman in her 30s in good health. The CDR3: CASSLFVVGTGSNEQFF. As DNA, the CDR3 is TGCGCCAGCAGCCTTTTTGTGGTGGGGACAGGATCCAATGAGCAGTTCTTC.